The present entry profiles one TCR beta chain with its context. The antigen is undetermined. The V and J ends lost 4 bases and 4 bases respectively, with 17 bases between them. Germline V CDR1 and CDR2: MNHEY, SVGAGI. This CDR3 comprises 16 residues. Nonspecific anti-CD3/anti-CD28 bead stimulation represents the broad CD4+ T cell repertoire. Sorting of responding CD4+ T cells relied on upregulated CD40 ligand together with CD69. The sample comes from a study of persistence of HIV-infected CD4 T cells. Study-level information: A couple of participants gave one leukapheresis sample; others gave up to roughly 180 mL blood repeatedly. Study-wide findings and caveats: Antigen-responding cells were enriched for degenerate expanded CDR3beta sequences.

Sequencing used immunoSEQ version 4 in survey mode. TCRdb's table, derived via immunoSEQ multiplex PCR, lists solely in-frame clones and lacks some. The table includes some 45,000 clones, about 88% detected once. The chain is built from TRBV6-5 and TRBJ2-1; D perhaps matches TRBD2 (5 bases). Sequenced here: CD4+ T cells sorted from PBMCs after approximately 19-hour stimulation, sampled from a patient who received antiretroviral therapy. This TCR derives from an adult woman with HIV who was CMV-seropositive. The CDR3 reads CASSSQDSGSYNEQFF. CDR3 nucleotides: TGTGCCAGCAGTTCCCAAGATTCGGGGTCGTACAATGAGCAGTTCTTC.